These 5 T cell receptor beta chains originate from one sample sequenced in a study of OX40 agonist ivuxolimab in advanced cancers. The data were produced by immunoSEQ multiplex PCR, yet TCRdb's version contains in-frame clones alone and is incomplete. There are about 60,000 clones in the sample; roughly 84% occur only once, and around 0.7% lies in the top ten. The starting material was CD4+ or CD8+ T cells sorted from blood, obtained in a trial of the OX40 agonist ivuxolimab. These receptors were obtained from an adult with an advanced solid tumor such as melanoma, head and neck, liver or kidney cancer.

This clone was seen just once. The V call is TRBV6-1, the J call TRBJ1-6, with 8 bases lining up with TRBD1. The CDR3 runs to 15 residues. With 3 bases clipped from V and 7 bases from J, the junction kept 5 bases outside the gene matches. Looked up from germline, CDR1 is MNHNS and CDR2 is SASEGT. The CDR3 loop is CASSDLGTGNSPLHF. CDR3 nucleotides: TGTGCCAGCAGTGATCTCGGGACAGGAAATTCACCCCTCCACTTT.

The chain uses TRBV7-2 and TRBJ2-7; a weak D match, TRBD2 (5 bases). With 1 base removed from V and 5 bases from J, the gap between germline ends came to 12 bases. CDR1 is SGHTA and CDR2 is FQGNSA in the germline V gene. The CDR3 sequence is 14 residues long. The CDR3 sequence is CASSLEVFGDEQYF. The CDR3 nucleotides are TGTGCCAGCAGCTTAGAAGTCTTCGGGGACGAGCAGTACTTC.

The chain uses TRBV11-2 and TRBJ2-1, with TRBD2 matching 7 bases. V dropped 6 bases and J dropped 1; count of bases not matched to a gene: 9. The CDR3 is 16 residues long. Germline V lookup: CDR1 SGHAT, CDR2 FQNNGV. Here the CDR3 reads CASRHDLAVSYNEQFF. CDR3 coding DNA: TGTGCCAGCAGGCACGATCTAGCGGTGTCCTACAATGAGCAGTTCTTC. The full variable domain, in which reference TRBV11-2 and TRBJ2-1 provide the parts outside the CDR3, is EAGVAQSPRYKIIEKRQSVAFWCNPISGHATLYWYQQILGQGPKLLIQFQNNGVVDDSQLPKDRFSAERLKGVDSTLKIQPAKLEDSAVYLCASRHDLAVSYNEQFFGPGTRLTVL.

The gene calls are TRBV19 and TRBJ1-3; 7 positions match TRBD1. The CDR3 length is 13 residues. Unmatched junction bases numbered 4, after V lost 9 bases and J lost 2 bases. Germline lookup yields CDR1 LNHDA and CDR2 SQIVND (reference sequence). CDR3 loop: CASSTGTGNTIYF. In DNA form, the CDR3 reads TGTGCCAGCTCGACAGGGACTGGAAACACCATATATTTT.

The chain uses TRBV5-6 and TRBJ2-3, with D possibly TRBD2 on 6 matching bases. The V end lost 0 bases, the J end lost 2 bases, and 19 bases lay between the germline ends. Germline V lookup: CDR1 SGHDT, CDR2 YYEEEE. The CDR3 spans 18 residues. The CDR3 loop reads CASSLASAIKTLTDTQYF. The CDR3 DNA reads TGTGCCAGCAGCTTGGCTAGCGCTATTAAAACTCTCACAGATACGCAGTATTTT.